Listed below are T cell receptor beta chains from one sample, sequenced in a study of human T cells and chemical hapten exposure. TCRdb reprocessed the RACE reads via MiXCR and lists one record per CDR3 protein. The table includes tens of thousands of distinct CDR3 sequences, roughly 10% detected once. The specimen comprised whole blood, sampled in connection with sensitization to the hapten diphenylcyclopropenone (DPC). Source of these receptors: a woman aged 25 to 39 with alopecia areata. Some clones in this sample may be carry-over from other donors' samples. Each CDR3 is given with its conserved first and last residue. A D gene is named only where the DNA matches it firmly. Expanded clones get a size class; other rows say once, few or many, or leave the size out.

j_gene: TRBJ1-1; d_gene: -; v_gene: TRBV6-6; abundance: many; CDR3aa: CASSYSGRDTEAFF; CDR3nt: TGTGCCAGCAGTTACTCAGGCCGGGACACTGAAGCTTTCTTT
j_gene: TRBJ2-7; d_gene: TRBD1; v_gene: TRBV5-3; abundance: few; CDR3aa: CARSVDPFGQGIYEQYF; CDR3nt: TGTGCCAGAAGCGTCGACCCCTTCGGACAGGGAATTTACGAGCAGTACTTC
j_gene: TRBJ1-6; d_gene: -; v_gene: TRBV6-5; abundance: many; CDR3aa: CASQVASSYNSPLHF; CDR3nt: TGTGCCAGCCAGGTTGCAAGCTCCTATAATTCACCCCTCCACTTT
j_gene: TRBJ2-3; d_gene: TRBD1; v_gene: TRBV4-1; abundance: -; CDR3aa: CASSQTPGQGPTDTQYF; CDR3nt: TGCGCCAGCAGCCAAACCCCGGGACAGGGGCCTACAGATACGCAGTATTTT
j_gene: TRBJ2-1; d_gene: -; v_gene: TRBV20-1; abundance: few; CDR3aa: CSAWGEYNEQFF; CDR3nt: TGCAGTGCTTGGGGGGAATACAATGAGCAGTTCTTC
j_gene: TRBJ2-3; d_gene: -; v_gene: TRBV7-2; abundance: -; CDR3aa: CASSLSSARGTDTQYF; CDR3nt: TGTGCCAGCAGCTTATCCTCGGCCCGAGGCACAGATACGCAGTATTTT
j_gene: TRBJ1-2; d_gene: -; v_gene: TRBV7-6; abundance: many; CDR3aa: CASYEGSYGYTF; CDR3nt: TGTGCCAGCTACGAGGGTAGCTATGGCTACACCTTC
j_gene: TRBJ1-6; d_gene: -; v_gene: TRBV12-3/TRBV12-4; abundance: -; CDR3aa: CASSFSAGSSPLHF; CDR3nt: TGTGCCAGCAGTTTCTCCGCAGGTTCCTCACCCCTCCACTTT
j_gene: TRBJ1-1; d_gene: -; v_gene: TRBV7-8; abundance: -; CDR3aa: CASSLTVPNTEAFF; CDR3nt: TGTGCCAGCAGCTTGACAGTTCCGAACACTGAAGCTTTCTTT
j_gene: TRBJ2-3; d_gene: -; v_gene: TRBV5-5; abundance: -; CDR3aa: CASSLLPPEDTDTQYF; CDR3nt: TGTGCCAGCAGCTTGCTTCCACCCGAGGATACAGATACGCAGTATTTT
j_gene: TRBJ1-6; d_gene: -; v_gene: TRBV20-1; abundance: -; CDR3aa: CSAPLSTGGGSPLHF; CDR3nt: TGCAGTGCTCCCCTTAGTACCGGCGGAGGATCACCCCTCCACTTT
j_gene: TRBJ2-1; d_gene: -; v_gene: TRBV28; abundance: -; CDR3aa: CASSLRTEQFF; CDR3nt: TGTGCCAGCAGCCTTCGGACAGAGCAGTTCTTC
j_gene: TRBJ1-2; d_gene: -; v_gene: TRBV20-1; abundance: -; CDR3aa: CSANRVYGYTF; CDR3nt: TGCAGTGCTAACAGGGTTTATGGCTACACCTTC
j_gene: TRBJ1-6; d_gene: -; v_gene: TRBV2; abundance: many; CDR3aa: CASRRTARSPLHF; CDR3nt: TGTGCCAGCAGACGGACAGCCAGGTCACCCCTCCACTTT
j_gene: TRBJ2-3; d_gene: -; v_gene: TRBV7-2; abundance: -; CDR3aa: CASSPRPPGSTDTQYF; CDR3nt: TGTGCCAGCAGCCCCCGCCCCCCGGGGAGCACAGATACGCAGTATTTT
j_gene: TRBJ2-5; d_gene: TRBD2; v_gene: TRBV20-1; abundance: -; CDR3aa: CSASGRRGVQETQYF; CDR3nt: TGCAGTGCTAGTGGGCGGCGGGGGGTACAAGAGACCCAGTACTTC
j_gene: TRBJ2-7; d_gene: -; v_gene: TRBV7-2; abundance: few; CDR3aa: CASSSGTPYEQYF; CDR3nt: TGTGCCAGCAGCTCGGGTACCCCGTACGAGCAGTACTTC
j_gene: TRBJ1-5; d_gene: -; v_gene: TRBV29-1; abundance: many; CDR3aa: CSARWGASNQPQHF; CDR3nt: TGCAGCGCCCGATGGGGGGCTAGCAATCAGCCCCAGCATTTT
j_gene: TRBJ1-6; d_gene: -; v_gene: TRBV6-2/TRBV6-3; abundance: many; CDR3aa: CASSYSRPGDSPLHF; CDR3nt: TGTGCCAGCAGTTACTCTCGTCCAGGGGATTCACCCCTCCACTTT
j_gene: TRBJ2-7; d_gene: TRBD2; v_gene: TRBV11-2; abundance: few; CDR3aa: CASSLGAGGYEQYF; CDR3nt: TGTGCCAGCAGCTTAGGAGCGGGAGGCTACGAGCAGTACTTC
j_gene: TRBJ1-6; d_gene: -; v_gene: TRBV6-4; abundance: few; CDR3aa: CASSASSLNSPLHF; CDR3nt: TGTGCCAGCAGTGCCTCAAGCCTAAATTCACCCCTCCACTTT
j_gene: TRBJ1-3; d_gene: TRBD1; v_gene: TRBV7-2; abundance: few; CDR3aa: CASSLEGTGPNSGNTIYF; CDR3nt: TGTGCCAGCAGCTTAGAGGGGACAGGGCCTAACTCTGGAAACACCATATATTTT
j_gene: TRBJ2-1; d_gene: TRBD1; v_gene: TRBV5-6; abundance: few; CDR3aa: CASSFGTGAYNEQFF; CDR3nt: TGTGCCAGCAGCTTCGGGACAGGAGCCTACAATGAGCAGTTCTTC
j_gene: TRBJ1-1; d_gene: -; v_gene: TRBV27; abundance: few; CDR3aa: CASSLWGRDMNTEAFF; CDR3nt: TGTGCCAGCAGTTTATGGGGTCGGGACATGAACACTGAAGCTTTCTTT
j_gene: TRBJ2-4; d_gene: -; v_gene: TRBV6-1; abundance: -; CDR3aa: CASRGWDSAKNIQYF; CDR3nt: TGTGCCAGCAGGGGCTGGGATAGCGCCAAAAACATTCAGTACTTC
j_gene: TRBJ2-3; d_gene: TRBD1; v_gene: TRBV6-5; abundance: few; CDR3aa: CASKGTGGYNTQYF; CDR3nt: TGTGCCAGCAAGGGGACAGGGGGCTATAATACGCAGTATTTT
j_gene: TRBJ1-2; d_gene: TRBD1; v_gene: TRBV30; abundance: -; CDR3aa: CAWSVGQGYGYTF; CDR3nt: TGTGCCTGGAGTGTAGGACAGGGCTATGGCTACACCTTC
j_gene: TRBJ2-7; d_gene: TRBD2; v_gene: TRBV6-5; abundance: -; CDR3aa: CASSYLTSGEEQYF; CDR3nt: TGTGCCAGCAGTTACCTGACTAGCGGGGAGGAGCAGTACTTC
j_gene: TRBJ1-4; d_gene: -; v_gene: TRBV12-3/TRBV12-4; abundance: many; CDR3aa: CASSLLTRSRGTNEKLFF; CDR3nt: TGTGCCAGCAGCTTGCTGACCCGGTCGAGGGGTACTAATGAAAAACTGTTTTTT
j_gene: TRBJ1-2; d_gene: -; v_gene: TRBV10-3; abundance: -; CDR3aa: CAITDTTGGYTF; CDR3nt: TGTGCCATCACCGACACCACCGGTGGCTACACCTTC
j_gene: TRBJ2-2; d_gene: TRBD2; v_gene: TRBV4-2; abundance: -; CDR3aa: CASSQQLAGSNTGELFF; CDR3nt: TGTGCCAGCAGCCAACAACTAGCGGGGTCGAACACCGGGGAGCTGTTTTTT
j_gene: TRBJ1-6; d_gene: TRBD1; v_gene: TRBV13; abundance: -; CDR3aa: CASRLGQGGNSPLHF; CDR3nt: TGTGCCAGTCGTCTGGGACAGGGGGGTAATTCACCCCTCCACTTT
j_gene: TRBJ1-4; d_gene: -; v_gene: TRBV7-2; abundance: -; CDR3aa: CASSLEGRALEKLFF; CDR3nt: TGTGCCAGCAGCTTAGAGGGTCGGGCGTTGGAAAAACTGTTTTTT
j_gene: TRBJ1-1; d_gene: -; v_gene: TRBV16; abundance: many; CDR3aa: CASSQPVGSGPTEAFF; CDR3nt: TGTGCCAGCAGCCAACCGGTAGGGTCGGGTCCCACTGAAGCTTTCTTT
j_gene: TRBJ2-5; d_gene: TRBD1; v_gene: TRBV11-2; abundance: few; CDR3aa: CASSQGQLQETQYF; CDR3nt: TGTGCCAGCAGCCAGGGACAGCTACAAGAGACCCAGTACTTC